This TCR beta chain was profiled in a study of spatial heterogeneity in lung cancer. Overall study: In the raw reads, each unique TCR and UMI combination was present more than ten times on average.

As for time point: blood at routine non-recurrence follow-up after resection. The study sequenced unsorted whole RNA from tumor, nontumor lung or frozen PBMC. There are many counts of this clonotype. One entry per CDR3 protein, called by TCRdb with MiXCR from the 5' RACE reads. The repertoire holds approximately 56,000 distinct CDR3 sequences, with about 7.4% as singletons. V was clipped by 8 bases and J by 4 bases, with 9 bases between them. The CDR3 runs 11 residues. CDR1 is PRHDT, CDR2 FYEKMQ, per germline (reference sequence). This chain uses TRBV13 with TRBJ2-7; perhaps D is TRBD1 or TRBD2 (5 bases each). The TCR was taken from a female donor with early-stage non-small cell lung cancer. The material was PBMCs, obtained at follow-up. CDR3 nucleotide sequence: TGTGCCAGCGGGGGACCGTACGAGCAGTACTTC. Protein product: CASGGPYEQYF. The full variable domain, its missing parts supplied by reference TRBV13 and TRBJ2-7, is AAGVIQSPRHLIKEKRETATLKCYPIPRHDTVYWYQQGPGQDPQFLISFYEKMQSDKGSIPDRFSAQQFSDYHSELNMSSLELGDSALYFCASGGPYEQYFGPGTRLTVT.